The 18 T cell receptor beta chains below all came from one sample that was sequenced in a study of cytomegalovirus exposure and HLA in healthy donors. Generated by immunoSEQ multiplex PCR, the TCRdb table keeps only in-frame clones and is missing some. The sample lists some 190,000 clones, around nine tenths occurring once. The sequenced sample was PBMCs. The source is a man aged 25 to 40 in good health and CMV-seropositive.

The rearrangement uses TRBV7-3 and TRBJ2-7, with a tentative D call TRBD2 (6 bases). The CDR3 has 13 residues. CDR1 SGHTA and CDR2 FQGTGA come from the germline V gene. V was clipped by 4 bases and J by 6 bases, with 13 bases between them. This chain's CDR3 is CASSSSGDGEQYF. In nucleotides, the CDR3 is TGTGCCAGCAGCTCCTCGGGGGACGGCGAGCAGTACTTC.

The chain links TRBV15 to TRBJ1-3; weak D call: TRBD1 (6 bases). This CDR3 is 16 amino acids long. Germline CDR1 is LNHNV and CDR2 is YYDKDF (reference sequence). V dropped 6 bases and J dropped 0 bases, with 15 bases sitting between them. The chain's CDR3 is CATRNRDTGSGNTIYF. In nucleotides, the CDR3 is TGTGCCACCAGGAACCGGGACACCGGCTCTGGAAACACCATATATTTT.

This clone appeared a few times. The chain carries TRBV7-9 and TRBJ2-5; D call uncertain. The ends were cut back, 1 base at V and 1 base at J, with 4 bases in the middle. This CDR3 contains 13 residues. CDR1 and CDR2 from the germline V gene are SEHNR and FQNEAQ (reference sequence). The CDR3 DNA is TGTGCCAGCAGCTTAGGAACCCAAGAGACCCAGTACTTC. It specifies CASSLGTQETQYF.

The chain uses TRBV7-2 and TRBJ1-1; TRBD1 agrees at 9 bases. Losses at the gene ends were 3 bases for V and 2 bases for J; bases not matched to a gene: 1. Germline V gene lookup returns CDR1 SGHTA and CDR2 FQGNSA. The CDR3 sequence is 14 residues long. The CDR3 coding sequence is TGTGCCAGCAGCTTCACAGGGGGCAACACTGAAGCTTTCTTT. Translated: CASSFTGGNTEAFF.

CDR3 loop: CASSTDPVQGWPPYGYTF. Written as DNA, the CDR3 is TGTGCCAGCAGTACCGACCCGGTACAGGGGTGGCCTCCCTATGGCTACACCTTC. The V gene is TRBV27, the J gene TRBJ1-2, with 7 bases identical to TRBD1. The V and J ends lost 5 bases and 4 bases, in that order; junction bases with no gene match: 19. The CDR3 spans 18 residues. Germline values: CDR1 MNHEY, CDR2 SMNVEV (reference sequence).

The rearrangement links TRBV30 to TRBJ2-2, with D possibly being TRBD1 (5 bases). V dropped 0 bases and J dropped 0 bases, with 14 bases sitting between them. CDR1 and CDR2 (germline): GTSNPN, SVGIG (reference sequence). The CDR3 sequence is 17 residues long. The CDR3 DNA is TGTGCCTGGAGTGTCAGGGCGGAGCGAGCGAACACCGGGGAGCTGTTTTTT. It specifies CAWSVRAERANTGELFF.

This chain joins TRBV11-2 and TRBJ1-2, with D uncertain. The germline CDR1 and CDR2 sequences are SGHAT and FQNNGV. Trimming stripped 1 base from V and 3 bases from J, with 6 bases between. This CDR3 comprises 13 residues. The CDR3 spells CASSLGTDYGYTF. The CDR3, as DNA: TGTGCCAGCAGCTTAGGGACGGACTATGGCTACACCTTC.

The chain is built from TRBV27 and TRBJ2-1; 8 bases align to TRBD1. The CDR3 totals 14 residues. From germline, CDR1 is MNHEY and CDR2 SMNVEV (reference sequence). V shed 6 bases and J 5 bases; nucleotides not matched to a gene: 6. DNA for the CDR3: TGTGCCAGCAGGCAGGACAGGGTTAACAATGAGCAGTTCTTC. Its protein is CASRQDRVNNEQFF.

This chain uses TRBV7-9 with TRBJ2-7; D possibly corresponds to TRBD1 (5 bases). Germline CDR1 SEHNR, CDR2 FQNEAQ (reference sequence). The CDR3 has 13 residues. Between the trimmed V and J ends, which lost 3 bases and 5 bases, there was a span of 11 bases. CDR3 DNA sequence: TGTGCCAGCAGCTTGTCTGGGGCCCACGAGCAGTACTTC. Translated, it gives CASSLSGAHEQYF.

The CDR3 DNA reads TGTGCCAGCAGCTGGAGCGGGAGTGCATACGAGCAGTACTTC. Its protein is CASSWSGSAYEQYF. The rearrangement uses TRBV5-4 and TRBJ2-7; 8 bases are a match to TRBD2. Germline-derived CDR1 and CDR2 are SGHNT and YYREEE (reference sequence). V trimming: 3 bases; J trimming: 4 bases; junction bases outside the gene matches: 6. The CDR3 is 14 amino acids. Looking up the rest from reference TRBV5-4 and TRBJ2-7 gives the full variable domain: ETGVTQSPTHLIKTRGQQVTLRCSSQSGHNTVSWYQQALGQGPQFIFQYYREEENGRGNFPPRFSGLQFPNYSSELNVNALELDDSALYLCASSWSGSAYEQYFGPGTRLTVT.

The CDR3 DNA follows: TGTGCCAGCAGTGACCATATGACCGGGACAGGGGGCGCCGGGACTGAAGCTTTCTTT. Amino acid sequence: CASSDHMTGTGGAGTEAFF. V usage is TRBV2 and J usage is TRBJ1-1, with 12 bases aligning to TRBD1. J gave up 5 bases and V 3 bases, and 16 bases lay outside the gene matches. Per the germline V gene, CDR1 is SNHLY and CDR2 is FYNNEI. There are 19 residues in the CDR3.

This chain uses TRBV7-6 with TRBJ2-3; 8 nucleotides line up with TRBD2. The length of the CDR3 is 15 residues. Germline V lookup: CDR1 SGHVS, CDR2 FNYEAQ. After removal of 4 bases from V and 1 base from J, the junction contained 4 bases not matched to a gene. The CDR3 coding sequence is TGTGCCAGCAGCTCGGGACTAGGAGGCACAGATACGCAGTATTTT. Protein sequence: CASSSGLGGTDTQYF.

The CDR3 sequence: CASSTETGGSYEQYF. The CDR3 DNA follows: TGTGCCAGTAGTACTGAGACAGGGGGCTCCTACGAGCAGTACTTC. The rearrangement uses TRBV19 and TRBJ2-7, with 9 bases that match TRBD1. Losses at the gene ends were 4 bases for V and 0 bases for J; bases not matched to a gene: 4. Looked up from germline, CDR1 is LNHDA and CDR2 is SQIVND (reference sequence). The CDR3 totals 15 residues.

This clone was seen once. The V call is TRBV9, the J call TRBJ2-1; 7 nucleotides match TRBD2. The V and J ends lost 0 bases and 6 bases, in that order; junction bases with no gene match: 6. CDR1 and CDR2 (germline): SGDLS, YYNGEE. This CDR3 contains 15 residues. This CDR3 is CASSVGTSATNEQFF. The CDR3 DNA is TGTGCCAGCAGCGTAGGTACTAGCGCAACCAATGAGCAGTTCTTC.

The V call is TRBV30, the J call TRBJ2-7; D call uncertain. In germline, CDR1 is GTSNPN, CDR2 SVGIG (reference sequence). The germline V and J ends were trimmed by 5 bases and 0 bases, with 14 bases remaining between them. The CDR3 consists of 14 residues. The CDR3, as DNA: TGTGCCTGGGAGGCCAAGGATAGCTCCTACGAGCAGTACTTC. Protein product: CAWEAKDSSYEQYF.

The rearrangement joins TRBV11-2 to TRBJ1-3; D is unclear. Trimming left V 5 bases short and J 0 bases short, with 5 bases between. Germline CDR1 is SGHAT and CDR2 is FQNNGV. CDR3 length: 13 residues. CDR3 DNA: TGTGCCAGCAGCCGCCCCTCTGGAAACACCATATATTTT. Protein: CASSRPSGNTIYF.

The chain employs TRBV5-6 and TRBJ1-6; D remains unclear. The CDR3 is made up of 16 amino acids. The germline CDR1 and CDR2 sequences are SGHDT and YYEEEE. V lost 4 bases to trimming and J lost 0 bases, with 11 bases between them. The DNA of the CDR3 is TGTGCCAGCAGCCCCTCTTCAAGCTCCTATAATTCACCCCTCCACTTT. Translated: CASSPSSSSYNSPLHF.

CDR3 nucleotide sequence: TGTGCCCGGGAGAACTCTGGAAACACCATATATTTT. Its protein product is CARENSGNTIYF. V gene TRBV30 combines with J gene TRBJ1-3, with D unresolved. Germline V gene lookup returns CDR1 GTSNPN and CDR2 SVGIG (reference sequence). The CDR3 runs 12 residues. Trimming left V 8 bases short and J 0 bases short, with 8 bases between.